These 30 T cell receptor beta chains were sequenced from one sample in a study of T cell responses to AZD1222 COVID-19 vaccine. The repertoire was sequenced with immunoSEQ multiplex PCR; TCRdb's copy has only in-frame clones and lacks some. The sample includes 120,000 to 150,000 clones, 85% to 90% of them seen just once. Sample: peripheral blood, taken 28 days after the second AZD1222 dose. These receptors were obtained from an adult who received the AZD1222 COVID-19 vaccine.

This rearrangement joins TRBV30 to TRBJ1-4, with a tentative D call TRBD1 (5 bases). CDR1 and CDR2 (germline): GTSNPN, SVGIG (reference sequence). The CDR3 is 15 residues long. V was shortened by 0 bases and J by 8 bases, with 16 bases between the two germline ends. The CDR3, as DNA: TGTGCCTGGAGTGTAGGGTCAGGGATCGGAGAAAAACTGTTTTTT. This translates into CAWSVGSGIGEKLFF.

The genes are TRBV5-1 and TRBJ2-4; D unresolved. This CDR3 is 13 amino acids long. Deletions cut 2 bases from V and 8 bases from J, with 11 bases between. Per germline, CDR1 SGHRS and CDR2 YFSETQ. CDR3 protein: CASSLGPRYIQYF. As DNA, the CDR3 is TGCGCCAGCAGCTTAGGGCCCAGGTACATTCAGTACTTC.

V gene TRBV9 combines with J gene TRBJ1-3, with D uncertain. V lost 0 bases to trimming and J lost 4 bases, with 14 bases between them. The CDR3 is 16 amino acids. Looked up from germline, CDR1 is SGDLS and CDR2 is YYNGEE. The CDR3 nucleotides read TGTGCCAGCAGCGTAGGATTGGGAGGAGTAGGAAACACCATATATTTT. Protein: CASSVGLGGVGNTIYF.

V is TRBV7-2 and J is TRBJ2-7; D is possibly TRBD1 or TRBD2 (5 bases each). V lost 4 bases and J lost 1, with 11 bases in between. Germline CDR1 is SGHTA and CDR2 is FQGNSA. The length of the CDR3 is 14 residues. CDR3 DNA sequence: TGTGCCAGCAGCTCGGGGACGGTATCCTACGAGCAGTACTTC. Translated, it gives CASSSGTVSYEQYF.

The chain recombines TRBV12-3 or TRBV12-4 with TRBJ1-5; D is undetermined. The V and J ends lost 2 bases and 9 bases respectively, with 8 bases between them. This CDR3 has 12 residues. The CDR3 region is CASSLSGVPQHF. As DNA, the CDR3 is TGTGCCAGCAGTTTATCCGGGGTGCCCCAGCATTTT.

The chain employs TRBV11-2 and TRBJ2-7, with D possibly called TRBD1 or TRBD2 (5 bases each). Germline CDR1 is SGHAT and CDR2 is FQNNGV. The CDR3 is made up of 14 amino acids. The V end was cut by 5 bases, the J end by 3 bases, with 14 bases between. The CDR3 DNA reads TGTGCCAGCAGCCCGGGGACGACCTTCTACGAGCAGTACTTC. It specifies CASSPGTTFYEQYF.

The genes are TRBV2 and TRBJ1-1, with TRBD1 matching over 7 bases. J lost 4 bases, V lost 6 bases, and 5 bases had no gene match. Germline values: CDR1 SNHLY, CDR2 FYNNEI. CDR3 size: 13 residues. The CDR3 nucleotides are TGTGCCAGCAGGGGGGACAGTGGCACTGAAGCTTTCTTT. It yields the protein CASRGDSGTEAFF.

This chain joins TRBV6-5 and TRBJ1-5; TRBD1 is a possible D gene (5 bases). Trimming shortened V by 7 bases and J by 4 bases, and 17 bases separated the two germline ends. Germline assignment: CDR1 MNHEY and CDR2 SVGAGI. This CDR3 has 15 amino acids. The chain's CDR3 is CASTPTGEGNQPQHF. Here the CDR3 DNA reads TGTGCCAGCACCCCTACAGGAGAGGGGAATCAGCCCCAGCATTTT.

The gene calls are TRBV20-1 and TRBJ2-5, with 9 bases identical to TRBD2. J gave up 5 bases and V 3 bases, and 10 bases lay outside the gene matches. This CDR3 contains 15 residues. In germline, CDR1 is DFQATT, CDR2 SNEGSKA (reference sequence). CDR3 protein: CSASPGLAFTETQYF. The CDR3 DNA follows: TGCAGTGCTAGTCCGGGACTAGCTTTTACGGAGACCCAGTACTTC.

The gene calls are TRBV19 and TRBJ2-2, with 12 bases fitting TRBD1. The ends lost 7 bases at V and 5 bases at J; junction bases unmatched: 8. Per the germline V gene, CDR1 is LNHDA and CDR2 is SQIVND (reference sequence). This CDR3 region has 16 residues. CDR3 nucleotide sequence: TGTGCCAGTAAAGGGGACAGGGGGCGCGGGACCGGGGAGCTGTTTTTT. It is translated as CASKGDRGRGTGELFF.

The CDR3 region is CASSSWTGSPEAFF. DNA for the CDR3: TGTGCCAGCAGTAGTTGGACAGGGTCCCCTGAAGCTTTCTTT. The chain employs TRBV6-4 and TRBJ1-1, with 8 bases lining up with TRBD1. The CDR3 runs to 14 residues. J gave up 6 bases and V 5 bases, and 8 bases lay outside the gene matches. The germline V gene has CDR1 MRHNA and CDR2 SNTAGT.

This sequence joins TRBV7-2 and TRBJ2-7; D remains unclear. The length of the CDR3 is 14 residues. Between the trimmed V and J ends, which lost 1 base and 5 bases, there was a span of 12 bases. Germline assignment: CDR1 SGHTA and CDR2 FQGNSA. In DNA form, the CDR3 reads TGTGCCAGCAGCTTAGGTAGGGTAAGGGACGAGCAGTACTTC. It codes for CASSLGRVRDEQYF.

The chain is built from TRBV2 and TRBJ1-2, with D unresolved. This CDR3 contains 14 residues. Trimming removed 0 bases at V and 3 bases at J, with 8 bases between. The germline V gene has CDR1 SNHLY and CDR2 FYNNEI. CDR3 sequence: CASSEAREDYGYTF. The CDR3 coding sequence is TGTGCCAGCAGTGAAGCCCGGGAAGACTATGGCTACACCTTC.

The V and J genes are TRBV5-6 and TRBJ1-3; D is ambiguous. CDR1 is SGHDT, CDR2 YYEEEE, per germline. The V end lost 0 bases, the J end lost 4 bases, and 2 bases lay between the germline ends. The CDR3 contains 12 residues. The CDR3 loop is CASSLVGNTIYF. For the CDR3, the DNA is TGTGCCAGCAGCTTGGTGGGAAACACCATATATTTT.

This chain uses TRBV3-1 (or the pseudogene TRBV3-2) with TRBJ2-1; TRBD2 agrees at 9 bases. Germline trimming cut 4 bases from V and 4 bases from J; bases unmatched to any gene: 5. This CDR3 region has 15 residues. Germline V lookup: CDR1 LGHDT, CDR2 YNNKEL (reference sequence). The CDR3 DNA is TGTGCCAGCAGCCGCCCACTAGCGGGTTACAATGAGCAGTTCTTC. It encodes CASSRPLAGYNEQFF.

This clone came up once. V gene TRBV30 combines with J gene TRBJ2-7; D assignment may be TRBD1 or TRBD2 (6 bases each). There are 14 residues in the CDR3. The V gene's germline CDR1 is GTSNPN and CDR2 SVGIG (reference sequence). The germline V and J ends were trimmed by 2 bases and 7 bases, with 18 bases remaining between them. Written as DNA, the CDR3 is TGTGCCTGGAGTACTGAGGGTGTAGGGGGGGAGCAGTACTTC. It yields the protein CAWSTEGVGGEQYF.

This CDR3 is CASSLKAGGGSPLHF. The CDR3 DNA reads as TGTGCCAGCAGCTTAAAGGCAGGTGGGGGTTCACCCCTCCACTTT. The rearrangement joins TRBV7-3 to TRBJ1-6, with D possibly TRBD1 on 5 matching bases. The germline V and J ends were trimmed by 1 base and 9 bases, with 13 bases remaining between them. The germline CDR1 and CDR2 sequences are SGHTA and FQGTGA. The CDR3 contains 15 residues.

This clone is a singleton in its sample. CDR3 nucleotide sequence: TGTGCCAGTAGTTCCCGGACTAGCGGGGGTAGAGATACGCAGTATTTT. Protein: CASSSRTSGGRDTQYF. The J gene is TRBJ2-3, the V gene TRBV19; 13 nucleotides agree with TRBD2. Trimming took 5 bases from V and 5 from J; bases not matched to a gene: 7. Germline values: CDR1 LNHDA, CDR2 SQIVND (reference sequence). The CDR3 covers 16 residues.

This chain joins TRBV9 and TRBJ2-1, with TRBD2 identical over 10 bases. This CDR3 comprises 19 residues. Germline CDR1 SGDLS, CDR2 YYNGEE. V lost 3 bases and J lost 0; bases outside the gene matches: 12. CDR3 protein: CASSDDRTSGRSSYNEQFF. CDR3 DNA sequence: TGTGCCAGCAGCGACGACAGGACTAGCGGTAGGAGCTCCTACAATGAGCAGTTCTTC.

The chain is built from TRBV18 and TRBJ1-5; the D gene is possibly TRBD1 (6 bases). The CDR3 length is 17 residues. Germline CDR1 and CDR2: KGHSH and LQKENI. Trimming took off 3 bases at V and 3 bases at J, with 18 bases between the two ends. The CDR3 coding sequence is TGTGCCAGCTCACCCCTCGCAGGGGATAGCTACAATCAGCCCCAGCATTTT. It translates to CASSPLAGDSYNQPQHF.

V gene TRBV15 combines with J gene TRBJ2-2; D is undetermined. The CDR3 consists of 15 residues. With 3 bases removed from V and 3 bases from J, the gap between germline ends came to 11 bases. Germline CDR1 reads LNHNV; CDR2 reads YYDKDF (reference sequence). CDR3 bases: TGTGCCACCAGCAGTCGGTTGGGTGACACCGGGGAGCTGTTTTTT. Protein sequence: CATSSRLGDTGELFF.

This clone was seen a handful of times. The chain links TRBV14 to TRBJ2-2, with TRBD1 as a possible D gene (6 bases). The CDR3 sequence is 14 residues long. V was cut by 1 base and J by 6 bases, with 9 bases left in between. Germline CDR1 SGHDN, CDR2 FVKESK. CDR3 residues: CASSQVTGPGELFF. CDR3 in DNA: TGTGCCAGCAGCCAAGTCACAGGGCCCGGGGAGCTGTTTTTT.

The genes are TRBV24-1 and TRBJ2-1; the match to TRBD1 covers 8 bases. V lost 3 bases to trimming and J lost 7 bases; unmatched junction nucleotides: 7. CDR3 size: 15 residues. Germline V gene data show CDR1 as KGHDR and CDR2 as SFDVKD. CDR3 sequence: CATSDRTGGWNEQFF. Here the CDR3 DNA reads TGTGCCACCAGTGATAGAACAGGGGGATGGAATGAGCAGTTCTTC.

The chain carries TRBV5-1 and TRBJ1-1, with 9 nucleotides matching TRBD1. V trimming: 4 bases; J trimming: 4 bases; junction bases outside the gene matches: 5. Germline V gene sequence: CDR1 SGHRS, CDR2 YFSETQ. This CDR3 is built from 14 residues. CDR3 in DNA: TGCGCCAGCAGCGGGACAGGGAGGGGCACTGAAGCTTTCTTT. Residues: CASSGTGRGTEAFF.

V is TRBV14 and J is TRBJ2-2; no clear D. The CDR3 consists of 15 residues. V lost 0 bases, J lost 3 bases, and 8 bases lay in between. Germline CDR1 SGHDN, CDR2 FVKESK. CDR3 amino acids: CASSQDIRDTGELFF. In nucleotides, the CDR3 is TGTGCCAGCAGCCAAGATATCCGGGACACCGGGGAGCTGTTTTTT.

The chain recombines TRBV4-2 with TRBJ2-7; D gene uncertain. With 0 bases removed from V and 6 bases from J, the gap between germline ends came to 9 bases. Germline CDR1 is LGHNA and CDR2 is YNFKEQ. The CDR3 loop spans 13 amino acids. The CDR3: CASSQETLLEQYF. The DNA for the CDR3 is TGTGCCAGCAGCCAAGAAACCCTCCTCGAGCAGTACTTC.

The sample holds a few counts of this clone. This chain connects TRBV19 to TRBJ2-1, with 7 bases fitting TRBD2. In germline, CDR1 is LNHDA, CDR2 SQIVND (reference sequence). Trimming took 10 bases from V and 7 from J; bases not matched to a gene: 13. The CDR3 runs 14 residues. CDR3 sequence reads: CATRGRSGGNEQFF. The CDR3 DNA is TGTGCCACCCGAGGGCGATCGGGGGGTAATGAGCAGTTCTTC.

The CDR3 nucleotides read TGTGCCAGTAGGGCAATCGGGGCAGCGAACTATGGCTACACCTTC. The encoded protein is CASRAIGAANYGYTF. The chain employs TRBV19 and TRBJ1-2, with a weak D call TRBD1 (5 bases). V dropped 6 bases and J dropped 2 bases, with 16 bases sitting between them. The CDR3 has 15 residues. From germline, CDR1 is LNHDA and CDR2 SQIVND (reference sequence).

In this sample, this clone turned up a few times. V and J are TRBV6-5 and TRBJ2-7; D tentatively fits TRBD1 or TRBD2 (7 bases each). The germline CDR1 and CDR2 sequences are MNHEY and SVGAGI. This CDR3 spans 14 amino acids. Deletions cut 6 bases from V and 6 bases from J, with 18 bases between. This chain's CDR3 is CASSPGGGRSEQYV. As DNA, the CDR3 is TGTGCCAGCAGCCCAGGGGGGGGCAGATCCGAGCAGTACGTC.

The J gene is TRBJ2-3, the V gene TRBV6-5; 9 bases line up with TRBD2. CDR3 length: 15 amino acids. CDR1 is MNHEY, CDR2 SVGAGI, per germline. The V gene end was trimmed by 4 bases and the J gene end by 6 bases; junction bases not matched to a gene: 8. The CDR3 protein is CASSSPAGGSDTQYF. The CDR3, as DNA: TGTGCCAGCAGTTCCCCAGCGGGGGGCTCGGATACGCAGTATTTT.